The sequence of this T cell receptor (beta chain) was determined in a study of OX40 agonist ivuxolimab in advanced cancers. Study-wide background: Every 2 weeks, patients got intravenous ivuxolimab at one of six dose levels (0.01-10 mg/kg). Participants averaged approximately 60 years of age (range roughly 20 to 90) and were 82.7% male. Study-wide results and caveats: Some of the nonresponding patients also showed low levels of normalized T-cell clonal expansion. No determination was made of the antigen specificity of the expanded peripheral T cells.

Generated by immunoSEQ multiplex PCR, the TCRdb table keeps only in-frame clones and is missing some. The top ten hold just under 2% of the sample, which has approximately 84,000 clones, just over 85% seen once. This clone turned up a few times. The antigen is unknown. The CDR3 extends over 14 amino acids. CDR1 LNHDA and CDR2 SQIVND come from the germline V gene (reference sequence). Trimming cost V 5 bases and J 1 base; bases outside gene matches: 5. The V and J genes are TRBV19 and TRBJ2-7; TRBD1 aligns across 7 bases. Sequenced material: CD4+ or CD8+ T cells sorted from blood, taken in a trial of the OX40 agonist ivuxolimab. The receptor was isolated from an adult with an advanced solid tumor such as melanoma, head and neck, liver or kidney cancer. The DNA of the CDR3 is TGTGCCAGTAGTGTGGGGACAGCTTCCTACGAGCAGTACTTC. Its translation is CASSVGTASYEQYF.